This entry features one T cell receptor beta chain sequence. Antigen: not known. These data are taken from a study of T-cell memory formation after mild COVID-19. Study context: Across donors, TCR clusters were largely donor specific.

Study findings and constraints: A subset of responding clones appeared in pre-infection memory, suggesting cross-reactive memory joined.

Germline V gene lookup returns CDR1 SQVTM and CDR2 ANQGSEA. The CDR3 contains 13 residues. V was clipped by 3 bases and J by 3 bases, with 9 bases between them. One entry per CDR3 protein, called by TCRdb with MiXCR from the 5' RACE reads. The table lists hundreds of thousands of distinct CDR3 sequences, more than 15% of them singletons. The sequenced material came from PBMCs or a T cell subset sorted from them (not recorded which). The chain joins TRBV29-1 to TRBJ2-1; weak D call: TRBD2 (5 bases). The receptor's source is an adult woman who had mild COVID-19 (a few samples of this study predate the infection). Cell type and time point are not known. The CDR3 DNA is TGCAGCGTTGATTCGGGGATCTACAATGAGCAGTTCTTC. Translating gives CSVDSGIYNEQFF.